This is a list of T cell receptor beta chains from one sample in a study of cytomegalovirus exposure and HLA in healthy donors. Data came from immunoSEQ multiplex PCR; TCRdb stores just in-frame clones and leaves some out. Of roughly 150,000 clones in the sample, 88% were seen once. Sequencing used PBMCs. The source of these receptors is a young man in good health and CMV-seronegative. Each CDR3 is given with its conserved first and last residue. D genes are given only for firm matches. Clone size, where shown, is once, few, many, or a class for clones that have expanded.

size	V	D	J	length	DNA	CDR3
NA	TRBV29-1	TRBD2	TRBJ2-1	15	TGCAGCGTGCCATCTTCAGCGGGAGCCTACAATGAGCAGTTCTTC	CSVPSSAGAYNEQFF
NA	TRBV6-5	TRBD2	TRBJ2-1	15	TGTGCCAGCAGTTACTCGAGCGGGAGCTTTGATGAGCAGTTCTTC	CASSYSSGSFDEQFF
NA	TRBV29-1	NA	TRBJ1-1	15	TGCAGCGTTGAAGGAATCGGGGGAATGAACACTGAAGCTTTCTTT	CSVEGIGGMNTEAFF
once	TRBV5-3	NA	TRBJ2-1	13	TGTGCCAGAAGCTTGCGTCTAGACGATGAGCAGTTCTTC	CARSLRLDDEQFF
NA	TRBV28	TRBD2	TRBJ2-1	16	TGTGCCAGCAGTTTAGCTAGACTAGCTAGGTACAATGAGCAGTTCTTC	CASSLARLARYNEQFF
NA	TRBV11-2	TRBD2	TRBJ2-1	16	TGTGCCAGCAGCGGACTAGCGGGAAGCTCCTACAATGAGCAGTTCTTC	CASSGLAGSSYNEQFF
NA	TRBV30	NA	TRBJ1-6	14	TGTGCCTGGAGTGTAACGGGAGGTAATTCACCCCTCCACTTT	CAWSVTGGNSPLHF
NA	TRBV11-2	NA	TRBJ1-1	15	TGTGCCAGCAGCTTAGAGGGACCTCGGGGGACTGAAGCTTTCTTT	CASSLEGPRGTEAFF
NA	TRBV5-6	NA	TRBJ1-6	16	TGTGCCAGCAGCTCGGCGGCAAGCTCCTATAATTCACCCCTCCACTTT	CASSSAASSYNSPLHF
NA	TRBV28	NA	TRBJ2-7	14	TGTGCCAGCACCCCCGGGGGATACTCCTACGAGCAGTACTTC	CASTPGGYSYEQYF
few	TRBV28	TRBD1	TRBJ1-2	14	TGTGCCAGCAGTCTCGGGACAGGGCGAGAAGGCTACACCTTC	CASSLGTGREGYTF
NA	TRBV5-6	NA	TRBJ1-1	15	TGTGCCAGCAGCTTTTGGGGGAGGTGGGACACTGAAGCTTTCTTT	CASSFWGRWDTEAFF
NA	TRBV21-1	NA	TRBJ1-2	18	TGTGCCAGCAGCAACCAATCTGCAGGAGGGTCCCCTAACTATGGCTACACCTTC	CASSNQSAGGSPNYGYTF
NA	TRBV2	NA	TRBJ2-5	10	TGTGCCAGCACCCATGAGGCCCAGTACTTC	CASTHEAQYF
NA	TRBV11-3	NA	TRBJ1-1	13	TGTGCCAGCAGCCCACAAATGAACACTGAAGCTTTCTTT	CASSPQMNTEAFF
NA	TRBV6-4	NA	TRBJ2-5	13	TGTGCCAGCAGTAAGGACTTGATGGAGACCCAGTACTTC	CASSKDLMETQYF
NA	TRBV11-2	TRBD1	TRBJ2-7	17	TGTGCCAGCAGCTTAGAGATTTCCGGGACAGGAGCCTACGAGCAGTACTTC	CASSLEISGTGAYEQYF
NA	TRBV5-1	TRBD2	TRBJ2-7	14	TGCGCCAGCAGCTTGCCTAGCGGTACCTACGAGCAGTACTTC	CASSLPSGTYEQYF
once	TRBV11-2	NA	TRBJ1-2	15	TGTGCCAGCAGCGAAGAGCCGGGACATATCTATGGCTACACCTTC	CASSEEPGHIYGYTF
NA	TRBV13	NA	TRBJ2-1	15	TGTGCCAGCAGCTTAAGTCAGTGGAGGGCCTATGAGCAGTTCTTC	CASSLSQWRAYEQFF
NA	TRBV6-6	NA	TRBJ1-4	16	TGTGCCAGCAGTTACTCGCAGGGGAGAGCTAATGAAAAACTGTTTTTT	CASSYSQGRANEKLFF
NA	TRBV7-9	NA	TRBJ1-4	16	TGTGCCAGCAGCTTAAACGCGGGGTCCACTAATGAAAAACTGTTTTTT	CASSLNAGSTNEKLFF
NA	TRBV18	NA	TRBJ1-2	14	TGTGCCAGCTCACCTGGACAAGCTAACTATGGCTACACCTTC	CASSPGQANYGYTF
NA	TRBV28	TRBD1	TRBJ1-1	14	TGTGCCAGCAGTTTTCCCCGGGACAGGGCTGAAGCTTTCTTT	CASSFPRDRAEAFF
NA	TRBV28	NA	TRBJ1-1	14	TGTGCCAGCACCGTGCTGGGCGGGTTCACTGAAGCTTTCTTT	CASTVLGGFTEAFF
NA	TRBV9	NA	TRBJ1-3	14	TGTGCCAGCAGCGTAGAAGGGCGGGAAAACACCATATATTTT	CASSVEGRENTIYF
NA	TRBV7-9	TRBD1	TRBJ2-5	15	TGTGCCAGCAGCCCACCGACAGGGTACCAAGAGACCCAGTACTTC	CASSPPTGYQETQYF
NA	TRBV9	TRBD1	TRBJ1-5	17	TGTGCCAGCAGCAAGACAGGGTCCCACCCGAGAAGTCAGCCCCAGCATTTT	CASSKTGSHPRSQPQHF
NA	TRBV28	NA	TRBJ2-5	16	TGTGCCAGCTCTCTGACTAGAAGCCCCCTCCAAGGGACCCAGTACTTC	CASSLTRSPLQGTQYF
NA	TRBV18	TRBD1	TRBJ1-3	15	TGTGCCAGCTCACCTCGGACAGGGGTCGGAAACACCATATATTTT	CASSPRTGVGNTIYF
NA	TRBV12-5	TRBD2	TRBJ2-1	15	TGTGCTAGGGAGGGCGGCGGGAGGCGTAACAATGAGCAGTTCTTC	CAREGGGRRNNEQFF
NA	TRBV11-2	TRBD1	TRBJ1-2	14	TGTGCCAGCAGCCAGGACAGGACTAACTATGGCTACACCTTC	CASSQDRTNYGYTF
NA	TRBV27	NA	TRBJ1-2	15	TGTGCCAGCAGTTTATCGGGGGCTTCTGGCTATGGCTACACCTTC	CASSLSGASGYGYTF
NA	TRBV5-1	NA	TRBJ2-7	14	TGCGCCAGCAGCTTGAATACAGCCTCCTACGAGCAGTACTTC	CASSLNTASYEQYF
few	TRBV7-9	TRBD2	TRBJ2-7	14	TGTGCCAGCAGCTTAGGTTTAGCGGGAGACGAGCAGTACTTC	CASSLGLAGDEQYF
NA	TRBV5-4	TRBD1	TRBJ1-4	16	TGTGCCAGCAGCTCCCAGATGGACAGGGAGGGGGAAAAACTGTTTTTT	CASSSQMDREGEKLFF
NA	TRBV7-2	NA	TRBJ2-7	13	TGTGCCAGCAGCTTAGGAGGGATGTACGAGCAGTACTTC	CASSLGGMYEQYF
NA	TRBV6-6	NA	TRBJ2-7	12	TGTGCCAGCAGGGCCGAAAAGTACGAGCAGTACTTC	CASRAEKYEQYF
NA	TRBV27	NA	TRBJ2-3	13	TGTGCCAGCGGGGGCTGGGGTCCAGATACGCAGTATTTT	CASGGWGPDTQYF
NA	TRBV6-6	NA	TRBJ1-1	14	TGTGCCAGCAGTGCTCGGGACATTAACACTGAAGCTTTCTTT	CASSARDINTEAFF
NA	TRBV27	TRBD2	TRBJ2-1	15	TGTGCCAGCAGTCCGCGGGAGGGGAGTAAAAATGAGCAGTTCTTC	CASSPREGSKNEQFF
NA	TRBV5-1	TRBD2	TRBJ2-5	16	TGCGCCAGCCCCGCCCCGATTAAGCGGGGGTTAGAGACCCAGTACTTC	CASPAPIKRGLETQYF
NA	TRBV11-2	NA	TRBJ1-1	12	TGTGCCAGCAGCCAGGGCCTCGTGGGGGCTTTCTTT	CASSQGLVGAFF